The sequence of this T cell receptor beta chain was determined in a study of vaccination and CD4 T cells after COVID-19 (dated by TCRdb to the early 2020s). The study in broad terms: Convalescent patients had a positive SARS-CoV-2 result on nasal swab PCR, and of these patients, nine had mild disease and one had severe disease. In control cultures, a CEFX viral epitope pool was used as positive control, an HIV-1 Nef peptide pool was used as negative control, or no peptide was added. Overlapping spike peptide pools from SARS-CoV-2 and from the common cold coronaviruses HCoV-NL63, HCoV-OC43 and HCoV-229E were used as culture stimuli. Post-vaccine blood samples were collected a median of about 11 weeks after the second vaccine dose, ranging from roughly 13 to 241 days. Post-COVID blood samples from convalescent patients were collected a median of approximately 93 days after diagnosis, with a range of 35 to 161 days. Participants got two doses of the Pfizer-BioNTech BNT162b2 vaccine (n=8) or two doses of the Moderna mRNA-1273 vaccine (n=2). In 10 COVID-19 convalescent patients and a handful of infection-naive healthy vaccine recipients, researchers compared the spike-specific CD4+ TCR repertoire from before mRNA vaccination with the repertoire from after. The convalescent cohort comprised six males and four females, including two Hispanic individuals, seven Caucasians, two Asians and one multiracial person.

Points the paper makes about the study in general: Among the post-vaccine SARS-CoV-2-reactive clones in convalescent patients, a median around 90% showed up only after vaccination, which suggests vaccine-specific priming. Only a relatively small number of convalescent patients were included in the study, and early timepoints following natural infection were not analyzed. Nearly all vaccine-specific clones in convalescent patients (304 of 307) were mono-reactive for SARS-CoV-2 spike rather than cross-reactive with common cold coronaviruses. An increase in the median number of SARS-CoV-2-reactive clonotypes from more than 20 after infection to about 39 after vaccination was observed, but the change was not found to be significant.

To prepare the library, PCR was applied. At the Johns Hopkins FTIC core, DNA from the cultured CD4+ T cells underwent TCR sequencing with the Oncomine TCR Beta short-read assay. The QIAamp micro DNA kit was used to extract genomic DNA from the cultured CD4+ T cells. Oncomine TCR Beta libraries made from cultured CD4+ T cells were pooled using unique dual indexes and sequenced on an Illumina iSeq 100. The authors' pipeline ran thus. Non-productive sequences were filtered out, and CDR3s that did not start with C, did not end with F or W, or were shorter than 7 amino acids were discarded. The MANAFEST web application identified antigen-specific clonotypes by comparing peptide-stimulated wells against reference wells and other culture wells. For a clone to be called positive, the clone needed an FDR below 0.05, an odds ratio above 5, and a productive frequency above 0.1% in at least two of three replicate wells. Cross-reactive clonotypes were defined as significantly expanded in both SARS-CoV-2 spike wells and at least one common cold coronavirus spike condition. Using R version 3.6.1, CDR3 homology was evaluated through Levenshtein distances (stringdist) along with unrooted phylogenetic trees (ape). TCRdb reworked the public reads: Q25 trimming with fastp, MiXCR clone assembly, productive beta chains retained. One record per CDR3 amino acid sequence lists the most common genes and DNA. What appears here as the V and J calls and clone size reflects TCRdb's work, not the paper's. The sample table holds roughly 11,000 distinct CDR3 sequences, of which 44% were seen once. Of the sample, 30% to 45% is held by the ten largest clones.

From cysteine to phenylalanine, the CDR3 is 11 amino acids long. The retained sequence is limited to the CDR3, 33 bases, with the frame set at the first base. Relative to germline, V is 6 bases shorter and J is 2 bases shorter, with 2 bases between their ends. The sample's treatment or condition label, in plain terms: approximately nine-day PBMC culture with coronavirus spike peptide pools or control peptides (ViraFEST assay). The ViraFEST assay was used in the study, in which antigen-specific T cells were expanded with peptide pools and expanded clonotypes were subsequently identified by TCR sequencing. The convalescent patients' positive SARS-CoV-2 PCR tests were from March to December 2020, which was before the Alpha, Beta and Delta variants emerged in the United States. Each well held two million PBMCs cultured with roughly 10 ug/ml peptide pools in IMDM containing approximately 4.8% human AB serum and 7.5 to 10 IU/ml IL-2. Half of the culture medium was replaced with fresh IL-2-containing medium on days 3 and 7. CD4+ T cells were isolated after approximately eleven days of culture through negative selection using the EasySep CD4+ T cell isolation kit. PBMCs were separated from whole blood using Ficoll-Paque Plus gradient centrifugation and then either used fresh or cryopreserved at -140C. In general, triplicate wells were set up for every culture condition.

On this clonotype: This receptor's antigen is unknown. No per-base quality is available; no much larger clone lies one base away.

The receptor chain draws on TRBV12-3 or TRBV12-4 and TRBJ2-1, with the D gene uncertain. The clonotype was recovered from a human donor who had recovered from COVID-19. The sample taken for sequencing was CD4+ T cells from blood, cultured in vitro. The nucleotide sequence reads TGTGCCAGCAGCACCTACAATGAGCAGTTCTTC. Protein translation: CASSTYNEQFF.